The present TCR beta chain was sequenced within a study of T cell responses to AZD1222 COVID-19 vaccine. Germline CDR1 is DFQATT and CDR2 is SNEGSKA (reference sequence). This CDR3 spans 11 amino acids. Trimming removed 6 bases at V and 8 bases at J, with 13 bases between. Assay used: immunoSEQ multiplex PCR; TCRdb lists only in-frame clones, some missing. The data hold about 150,000 clones, with more than 90% observed a single time. This sequence was found in an adult who received the AZD1222 COVID-19 vaccine. Sequenced material: peripheral blood, taken 28 days after the second AZD1222 dose. The rearrangement uses TRBV20-1 and TRBJ1-1; no firm D call. CDR3 sequence (DNA): TGCAGTGCCCAGGCCACGTTAGAAGCTTTCTTT. Translation gives CSAQATLEAFF.